Listed below are T cell receptor beta chains from one sample, sequenced in a study of identical twins. TCRdb analysed the 5' RACE reads with MiXCR anew, one entry per CDR3 protein. In the table there are about 530,000 distinct CDR3 sequences, around 15% of which are singletons. This same sample was also part of a study on yellow fever vaccine responses in identical twins.

The specimen sequenced was CD4+ T cells sorted from blood. These receptor sequences come from a woman aged 18 to 35 in good health. Each CDR3 is given without its conserved first and last residue. The order of the fields is J gene, V gene, CDR3 protein.

J: TRBJ2-7; V: TRBV27; CDR3: ASSLVAGFYEQY
J: TRBJ1-1; V: TRBV20-1; CDR3: SARDHSNTEAF
J: TRBJ1-1; V: TRBV7-3; CDR3: ASSLSGSVPTEAF
J: TRBJ2-2; V: TRBV7-9; CDR3: ASSLERQNTGELF
J: TRBJ2-1; V: TRBV20-1; CDR3: SAKTSGGPNEQF
J: TRBJ1-3; V: TRBV5-1; CDR3: ASSLEGPGGNTIY
J: TRBJ2-2; V: TRBV11-2; CDR3: ASSYSNTGELF
J: TRBJ2-5; V: TRBV7-2; CDR3: ASSLVASVETQY
J: TRBJ2-1; V: TRBV6-2/TRBV6-3; CDR3: ASSSLGNLVWNEQF
J: TRBJ2-7; V: TRBV15; CDR3: ATSSGTSYYEQY
J: TRBJ2-7; V: TRBV20-1; CDR3: SATADPSYEQY
J: TRBJ2-5; V: TRBV20-1; CDR3: SAPLYGGVETQY
J: TRBJ2-5; V: TRBV20-1; CDR3: SVGGRQETQY
J: TRBJ2-5; V: TRBV24-1; CDR3: ATGSTVEETQY
J: TRBJ2-7; V: TRBV10-3; CDR3: AIMGTGFSEQY
J: TRBJ2-3; V: TRBV27; CDR3: ASKLAGEVDTQY
J: TRBJ2-5; V: TRBV6-1; CDR3: ASSVGRYQETQY
J: TRBJ2-1; V: TRBV5-1; CDR3: ASSLERAGSYNEQF